These 20 T cell receptor beta chains originate from one sample sequenced in a study of molecular identifiers for immune sequencing clone quantification. TCRdb re-called the PCR reads through MiXCR, storing one row per CDR3 protein. The sample includes 35,000 to 45,000 distinct CDR3 sequences, 15% to 20% of them seen just once. The sequenced sample consisted of naive CD8+ T cells from blood, with Jurkat cell RNA spiked in. Subset in this sample: FACS-sorted CD8+CD4-CCR7+CD45RA+ naive T cells. These receptors were taken from a human donor in good health. Some libraries in this study had Jurkat cell RNA spiked in.

With regard to this clonotype: Possible read error: a much larger clone is one base away. The rearrangement uses TRBV7-6 and TRBJ2-7; D not certain. CDR3 size: 14 residues. The ends were cut back, 4 bases at V and 0 bases at J, with 10 bases in the middle. Germline V gene sequence: CDR1 SGHVS, CDR2 FNYEAQ. The CDR3 DNA follows: TGTGCCAGCAGCTCAGTGGACGCCTCCTACGAGCAGTACTTC. As protein: CASSSVDASYEQYF.

This clonotype appeared many times. J is TRBJ1-5 and V is TRBV20-1; 9 positions match TRBD1. CDR1 and CDR2 from the germline V gene are DFQATT and SNEGSKA (reference sequence). The trim removed 8 bases at V and 1 base at J, leaving 6 bases unmatched. This CDR3 has 14 amino acids. This CDR3 is CSRTGGWSNQPQHF. The CDR3 DNA reads as TGCAGTCGCACAGGGGGCTGGAGCAATCAGCCCCAGCATTTT.

The J gene is TRBJ2-3, the V gene TRBV7-9; D not resolved. CDR1 SEHNR and CDR2 FQNEAQ come from the germline V gene (reference sequence). Trimming took off 5 bases at V and 1 base at J, with 13 bases between the two ends. The CDR3 runs 15 residues. The CDR3 sequence is CASSHGIEGTDTQYF. CDR3 DNA: TGTGCCAGCAGCCATGGAATCGAGGGCACAGATACGCAGTATTTT.

This clonotype was counted ten times or more. V gene TRBV19 combines with J gene TRBJ2-2; maybe TRBD1 (6 bases). There are 16 residues in the CDR3. CDR1 LNHDA and CDR2 SQIVND come from the germline V gene (reference sequence). V was cut by 3 bases and J by 0 bases, with 11 bases left in between. CDR3 loop: CASSMEQGTNTGELFF. The CDR3 nucleotides are TGTGCCAGTAGTATGGAGCAGGGGACGAACACCGGGGAGCTGTTTTTT. Full variable domain (rest looked up from reference TRBV19 and TRBJ2-2): DGGITQSPKYLFRKEGQNVTLSCEQNLNHDAMYWYRQDPGQGLRLIYYSQIVNDFQKGDIAEGYSVSREKKESFPLTVTSAQKNPTAFYLCASSMEQGTNTGELFFGEGSRLTVL.

This clonotype was seen many times. The chain combines TRBV6-5 with TRBJ1-4; D is unclear. Trimming took 10 bases from V and 6 from J, leaving 9 bases between them. Germline V gene lookup returns CDR1 MNHEY and CDR2 SVGAGI. CDR3 length: 11 residues. The CDR3 here is CATGEDEKLFF. CDR3 bases: TGTGCCACTGGGGAGGATGAAAAACTGTTTTTT.

For this clonotype: Because the CDR3 is missing its conserved closing phenylalanine or tryptophan, this is likely a read error. This rearrangement joins TRBV7-2 to TRBJ2-3, with D unresolved. In germline, CDR1 is SGHTA, CDR2 FQGNSA. This CDR3 region has 13 residues. CDR3 in amino acids: CASSSQRSDMQYL. As DNA, the CDR3 is TGTGCCAGCAGTTCCCAACGGTCAGATATGCAGTATCTT.

This clonotype was seen many times. This chain joins TRBV28 and TRBJ2-5; maybe TRBD2 (6 bases). The germline V gene encodes CDR1 MDHEN and CDR2 SYDVKM. The CDR3 covers 19 residues. Trimming took 3 bases from V and 1 from J, leaving 24 bases between them. The CDR3 protein is CASSFEVRGGEGLQETQYF. CDR3 in DNA: TGTGCCAGCAGTTTCGAGGTGAGGGGAGGAGAGGGCCTCCAAGAGACCCAGTACTTC.

This clonotype was seen many times. This chain connects TRBV6-2 or TRBV6-3 to TRBJ2-7, with D possibly called TRBD1 or TRBD2 (5 bases each). Looked up from germline, CDR1 is MNHEY and CDR2 is SVGEGT. CDR3 length equals 13 residues. Deletions cut 2 bases from V and 2 bases from J, with 7 bases between. Here the CDR3 reads CASSYGTPYEQYF. CDR3 DNA sequence: TGTGCCAGCAGTTACGGGACCCCCTACGAGCAGTACTTC.

Regarding this clonotype: A single base separates this from a much larger clone, so it may be a read error. The CDR3: CASSQLSGGASADTQYF. The CDR3 nucleotides are TGCGCCAGCAGCCAGCTTAGCGGGGGGGCTAGCGCAGATACGCAGTATTTT. The V and J genes are TRBV4-3 and TRBJ2-3, with TRBD2 matching over 11 bases. With V trimmed by 3 bases and J by 4 bases, 9 bases remained unmatched. The CDR3 is 17 amino acids. CDR1 is LGHNA and CDR2 is YSLEER in the germline V gene.

This clonotype appeared many times. The chain carries TRBV28 and TRBJ2-7, with D maybe TRBD1 (5 bases). Trimming pared 6 bases from V and 1 base from J, leaving 13 bases between. The CDR3 contains 14 residues. Germline V gene sequence: CDR1 MDHEN, CDR2 SYDVKM. The CDR3 here is CASSRETVSYEQYF. The CDR3 region has the DNA TGTGCCAGCAGCCGCGAGACAGTTTCCTACGAGCAGTACTTC.

This clonotype has only a few counts. V usage is TRBV7-9 and J usage is TRBJ1-5; a weak D match, TRBD1 (5 bases). The CDR3 is made up of 15 amino acids. V dropped 0 bases and J dropped 2 bases, with 8 bases sitting between them. Germline V gene data show CDR1 as SEHNR and CDR2 as FQNEAQ (reference sequence). CDR3 DNA sequence: TGTGCCAGCAGCTTAGCGGGGACCGGCAATCAGCCCCAGCATTTT. This sequence encodes CASSLAGTGNQPQHF.

Of note for this clonotype: A much more abundant neighbour one base away suggests this may be a read error. The missing conserved phenylalanine or tryptophan at the end of this CDR3 makes a read error likely. The chain recombines TRBV9 with TRBJ1-4; possibly TRBD1 for D (6 bases). CDR1 and CDR2 from the germline V gene are SGDLS and YYNGEE. There are 14 residues in the CDR3. V was trimmed by 0 bases and J by 7 bases, leaving 10 bases between them. CDR3 DNA: TGTGCCAGCAGCGTAGAGTCAGGGGCTGAAAAACTGTTTTAT. Protein: CASSVESGAEKLFY.

The gene calls are TRBV5-1 and TRBJ2-7, with D unclear. V lost 0 bases and J lost 1, with 5 bases in between. The CDR3 covers 13 residues. The germline gives CDR1 SGHRS, CDR2 YFSETQ. The CDR3 region is CASSLAASYEQYF. The DNA for the CDR3 is TGCGCCAGCAGCTTGGCAGCGTCCTACGAGCAGTACTTC.

Regarding this clonotype: This may stem from a read error, because a much larger clone lies one nucleotide away. The chain carries TRBV4-1 and TRBJ2-2; 7 bases align to TRBD1. CDR1 MGHRA and CDR2 YSYEKL come from the germline V gene. This CDR3 is built from 14 residues. Here the CDR3 reads CASSQGQNTGVLFF. DNA for the CDR3: TGCGCCAGCAGCCAGGGACAGAACACCGGGGTGCTGTTTTTT.

Turning to this clonotype: An end of the junction does not agree with germline; a read error may underlie this. This rearrangement joins TRBV2 to TRBJ2-7, with TRBD2 matching 9 bases. Looked up from germline, CDR1 is SNHLY and CDR2 is FYNNEI. CDR3 length: 10 amino acids. CDR3: CASRIAGAAF. CDR3 DNA sequence: TGTGCCAGCAGAATAGCGGGAGCCGCTTTC. Full variable domain (missing parts from reference TRBV2 and TRBJ2-7): EPEVTQTPSHQVTQMGQEVILRCVPISNHLYFYWYRQILGQKVEFLVSFYNNEISEKSEIFDDQFSVERPDGSNFTLKIRSTKLEDSAMYFCASRIAGAAFGPGTRLTVT.

This clonotype was recorded a few times. The chain couples TRBV6-1 to TRBJ1-4, with 7 positions matching TRBD1. Trimming took 2 bases from V and 12 from J; bases not matched to a gene: 6. Germline V CDR1 and CDR2: MNHNS, SASEGT. The CDR3 spans 13 residues. The CDR3 sequence: CASSEIQGEELFF. CDR3 DNA sequence: TGTGCCAGCAGTGAAATCCAGGGGGAAGAACTGTTTTTT.

This clonotype was recorded many times. V and J are TRBV20-1 and TRBJ2-1; D gene ambiguous. CDR3 length: 15 amino acids. Germline V gives CDR1 DFQATT, CDR2 SNEGSKA (reference sequence). V was cut by 1 base and J by 2 bases, with 12 bases left in between. As DNA, the CDR3 is TGCAGTGCTAGAGGGGGTAGAGAGGCCTACAATGAGCAGTTCTTC. It is translated as CSARGGREAYNEQFF.

The chain employs TRBV12-5 and TRBJ2-1, with 7 bases fitting TRBD1. Per the germline V gene, CDR1 is LGHNT and CDR2 is FRNRAP. CDR3 size: 11 residues. V lost 5 bases to trimming and J lost 9 bases; unmatched junction nucleotides: 1. In nucleotides, the CDR3 is TGTGCTAGTGGTACAGGGGTTGAGCAGTTCTTC. It codes for CASGTGVEQFF.

This clonotype was counted many times. This chain uses TRBV4-1 with TRBJ2-3; tentative D call: TRBD2 (5 bases). This CDR3 is 15 amino acids long. Germline V gene sequence: CDR1 MGHRA, CDR2 YSYEKL. Trimming cost V 1 base and J 6 bases, with 14 bases left between them. The CDR3 DNA is TGCGCCAGCAGCCAAGTAAGCGGATCCCCGGATACGCAGTATTTT. Protein product: CASSQVSGSPDTQYF.

The chain links TRBV7-9 to TRBJ2-7; 9 bases are a match to TRBD1. Germline values: CDR1 SEHNR, CDR2 FQNEAQ (reference sequence). CDR3 length equals 13 residues. Trimming removed 5 bases from V and 7 bases from J; junction bases left unmatched: 6. The CDR3 bases are TGTGCCAGCAGCCCGGGACAGGGAAGGGAGCAGTACTTC. Protein: CASSPGQGREQYF.